This TCR beta chain emerged from a study of Graves' ophthalmopathy and Graves' hyperthyroidism (dated by TCRdb to 2017 to 2018). With respect to the entire study: Peripheral blood was collected at initial diagnosis, before any treatment. In total, 135 blood samples were TCR-sequenced: 40 to 45 ophthalmopathy, roughly 77 hyperthyroidism and roughly 17 hyperthyroidism-to-ophthalmopathy patients. A discovery set of more than 90 patients (approximately 45 ophthalmopathy, 55 to 65 stable hyperthyroidism) was enrolled to explore V-J signatures distinguishing ophthalmopathy from hyperthyroidism. An independent validation cohort was composed of some 19 hyperthyroidism patients and around 15 patients who later progressed from hyperthyroidism to ophthalmopathy. The approximately 100 discovery patients were divided at random into training and test sets in a 7:3 ratio. TCR beta repertoire signatures were used to distinguish Graves' ophthalmopathy from Graves' hyperthyroidism and to predict progression to ophthalmopathy. Once sampling was done, hyperthyroidism patients were given methimazole at a starting dose of 30 mg daily, while ophthalmopathy patients were given high-dose intravenous methylprednisolone. In roughly six hyperthyroidism patients, the T-cell repertoires found in thyroid tissue were compared with those found in blood. Study-wide conclusions, independent of this receptor: In validation, the model predicted ophthalmopathy progression with 70.59% sensitivity and 72.22% specificity; 12 predicted patients were CT-confirmed with GO in a median of approximately 6.5 months. Sample size was not statistically predetermined, and group allocation was not concealed from the investigators. Most expanded thyroid clonotypes with a frequency above 0.001 also appeared in blood, which suggests that blood repertoires may reflect the immune response in the thyroid. The 13-signature model separated ophthalmopathy from stable hyperthyroidism with approximately 90% sensitivity and about 81% specificity in cross-validation, and 80%/75% in the test set.

Ophthalmopathy patients were characterized by moderately to severely active disease, a Clinical Activity Score of at least 3, a NOSPECS grade of at least 4, and a disease duration under 3 months. Anyone with other autoimmune diseases, uncontrolled infections, pregnancy or lactation was excluded from the study. Clinical symptoms, serum thyroxine, TRAb, thyroid ultrasound and orbital computed tomography were used for diagnosis. Using Ficoll-Paque density gradient centrifugation, PBMCs were isolated from 9.5 to 10 ml of fresh peripheral blood. Total RNA was extracted using Trizol reagent, and RNA quality was checked on an Agilent 2100 Bioanalyzer. TCR beta CDR3 regions were amplified from RNA transcripts for repertoire sequencing. HTBI primers and the Qiagen OneStep RT-PCR kit were used in a first-round RT-PCR, which was followed by a second-round multiplex PCR, size selection and purification. The libraries underwent paired-end sequencing with 100 bp reads on an Illumina HiSeq2000. As for how the authors treated the data: SOAPnuke was used for read processing, and reads with adapters, uncalled bases, a mean Phred below 15, or no exact constant-primer or identifier match were discarded. COPE v1.2.5 was used to merge the high-quality paired reads. Clonotypes were defined as unique nucleotide sequences and were aligned to IMGT TRB V, D and J references using MiTCR v1.1. The analysis was limited to V-J combinations with a frequency above 0.0001, which together covered 99.2% of repertoires. For each V-J combination, a TCR clonal expansion and chaos score was defined as the ratio of F50 clonal expansion to chaos observed in the TCRdist matrix. Welch's t-statistics and random forest were used to narrow the features down to about a dozen V-J combinations, which were then fed into a naive Bayes classifier. The Morisita-Horn index was used to measure how similar the thyroid and blood repertoires were. TCRdb handled the public reads itself, with Q25 trimming in fastp and clone calling in MiXCR, and kept productive beta chains. Each CDR3 protein gets just one entry, which takes the most common genes and DNA from the rows behind it. It is TCRdb's table, rather than the study itself, that gives the V and J calls and clone size. The sample table contains under 200,000 distinct CDR3 sequences; only one count was recorded for over 35% of them. Of the sample, 5.8% is held by the ten largest clones.

This clonotype has at least ten counts. The clone's antigen remains unknown. No much larger clonotype is one base removed from it; base qualities were not supplied. From the germline V gene, CDR1 is MNHEY and CDR2 is SVGEGT. Counted from cysteine to phenylalanine, this CDR3 has 14 amino acids. Only CDR3 DNA is held: 42 bases, read in frame from base 1. The V end gives up 6 bases and the J end 11 bases, leaving 12 bases in the junction not matched to a gene. Sequencing used peripheral blood. This sequence uses TRBV6-2 or TRBV6-3 and TRBJ1-1; 10 middle bases align to TRBD1. This receptor was taken from a woman aged 35 to 49 with Graves' ophthalmopathy. Donor details come from another sample of the same person, matched by shared clones. The CDR3 is CASRFSGTGVFAFF. The nucleotide sequence is TGTGCCAGCAGGTTTTCCGGGACAGGGGTTTTCGCTTTCTTT.